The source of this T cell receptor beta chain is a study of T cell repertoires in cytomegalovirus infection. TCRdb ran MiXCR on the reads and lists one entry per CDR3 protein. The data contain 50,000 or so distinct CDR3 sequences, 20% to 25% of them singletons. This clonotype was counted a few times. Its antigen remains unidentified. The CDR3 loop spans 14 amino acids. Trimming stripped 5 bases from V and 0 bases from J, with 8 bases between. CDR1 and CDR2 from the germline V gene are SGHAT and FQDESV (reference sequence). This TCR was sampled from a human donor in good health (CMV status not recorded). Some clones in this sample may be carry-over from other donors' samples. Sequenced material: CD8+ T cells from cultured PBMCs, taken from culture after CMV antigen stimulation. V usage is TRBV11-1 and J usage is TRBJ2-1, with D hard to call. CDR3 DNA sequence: TGTGCCAGCAGCCCTAGGAGCTCCTACAATGAGCAGTTCTTC. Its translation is CASSPRSSYNEQFF.